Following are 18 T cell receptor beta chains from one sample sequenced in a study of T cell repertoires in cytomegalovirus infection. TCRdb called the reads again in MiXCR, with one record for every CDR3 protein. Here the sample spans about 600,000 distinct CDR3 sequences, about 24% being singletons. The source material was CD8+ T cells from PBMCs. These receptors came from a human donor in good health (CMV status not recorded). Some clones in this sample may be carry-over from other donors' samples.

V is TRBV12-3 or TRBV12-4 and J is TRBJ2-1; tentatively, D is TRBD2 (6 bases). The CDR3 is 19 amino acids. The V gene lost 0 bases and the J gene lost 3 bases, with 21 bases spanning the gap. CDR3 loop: CASSLAVEGLLASYNEQFF. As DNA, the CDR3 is TGTGCCAGCAGTTTAGCGGTGGAGGGGCTACTAGCCAGCTACAATGAGCAGTTCTTC.

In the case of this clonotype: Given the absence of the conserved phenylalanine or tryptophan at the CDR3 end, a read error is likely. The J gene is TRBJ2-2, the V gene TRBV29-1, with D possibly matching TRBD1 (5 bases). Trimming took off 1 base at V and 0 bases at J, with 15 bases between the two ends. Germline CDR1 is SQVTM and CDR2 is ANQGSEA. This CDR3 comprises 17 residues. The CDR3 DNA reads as TGCAGCGTTGAAGCCCCTCCTCAGGGCGCGAACACCGGGGAGCTGTTTCTT. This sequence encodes CSVEAPPQGANTGELFL.

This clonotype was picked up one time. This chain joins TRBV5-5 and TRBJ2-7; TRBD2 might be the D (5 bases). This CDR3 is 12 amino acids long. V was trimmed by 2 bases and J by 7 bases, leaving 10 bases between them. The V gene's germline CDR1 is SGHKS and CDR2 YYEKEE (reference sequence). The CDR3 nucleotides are TGTGCCAGCAGCTTCGGGAAGGGAGAGCAGTACGTC. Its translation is CASSFGKGEQYV.

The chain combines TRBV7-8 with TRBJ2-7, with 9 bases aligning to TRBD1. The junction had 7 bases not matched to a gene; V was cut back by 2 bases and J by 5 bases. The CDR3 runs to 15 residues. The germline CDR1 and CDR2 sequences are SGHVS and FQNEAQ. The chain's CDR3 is CASSLPGDRVNEQYF. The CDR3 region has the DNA TGTGCCAGCAGCTTACCCGGGGACAGGGTGAACGAGCAGTACTTC.

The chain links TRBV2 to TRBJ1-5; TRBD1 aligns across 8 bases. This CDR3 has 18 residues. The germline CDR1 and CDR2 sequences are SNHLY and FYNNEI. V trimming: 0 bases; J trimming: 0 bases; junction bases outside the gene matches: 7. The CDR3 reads CASSEAQDRVYSNQPQHF. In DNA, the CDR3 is TGTGCCAGCAGTGAAGCGCAGGACAGGGTTTATAGCAATCAGCCCCAGCATTTT.

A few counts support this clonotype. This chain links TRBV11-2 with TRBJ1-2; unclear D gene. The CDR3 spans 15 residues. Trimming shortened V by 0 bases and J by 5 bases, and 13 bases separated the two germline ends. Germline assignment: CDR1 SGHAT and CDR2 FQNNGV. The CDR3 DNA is TGTGCCAGCAGCTTAGATCTGGGCAGTAATTATGGCTACACCTTC. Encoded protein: CASSLDLGSNYGYTF.

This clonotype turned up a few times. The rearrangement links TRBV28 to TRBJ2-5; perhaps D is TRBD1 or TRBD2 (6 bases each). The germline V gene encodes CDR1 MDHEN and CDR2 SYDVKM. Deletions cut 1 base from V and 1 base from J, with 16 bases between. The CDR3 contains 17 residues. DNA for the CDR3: TGTGCCAGCAGTTTATTTTCACCAGGGGAGGCCCAAGAGACCCAGTACTTC. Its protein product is CASSLFSPGEAQETQYF.

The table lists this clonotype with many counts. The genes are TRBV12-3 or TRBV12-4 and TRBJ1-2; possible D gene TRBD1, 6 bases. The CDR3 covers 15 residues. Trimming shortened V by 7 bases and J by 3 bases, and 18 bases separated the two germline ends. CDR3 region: CASTLGVGAYYGYTF. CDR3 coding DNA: TGTGCCAGCACCCTTGGGGTGGGGGCTTACTATGGCTACACCTTC.

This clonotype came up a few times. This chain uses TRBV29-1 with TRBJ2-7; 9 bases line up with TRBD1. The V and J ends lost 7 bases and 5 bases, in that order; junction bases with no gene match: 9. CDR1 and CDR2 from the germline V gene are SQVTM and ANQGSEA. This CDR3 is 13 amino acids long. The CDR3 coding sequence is TGCAGCGCTTCCGCCGGGACAGGGAACGAGCAGTACGTC. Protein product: CSASAGTGNEQYV.

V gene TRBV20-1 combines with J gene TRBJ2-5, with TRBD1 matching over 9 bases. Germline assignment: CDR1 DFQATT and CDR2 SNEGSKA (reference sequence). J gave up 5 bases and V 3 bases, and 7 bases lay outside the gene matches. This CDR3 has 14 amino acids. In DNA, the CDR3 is TGCAGTGCTAGTAATGGGACAGGGAGGGAGACCCAGTACTTC. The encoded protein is CSASNGTGRETQYF.

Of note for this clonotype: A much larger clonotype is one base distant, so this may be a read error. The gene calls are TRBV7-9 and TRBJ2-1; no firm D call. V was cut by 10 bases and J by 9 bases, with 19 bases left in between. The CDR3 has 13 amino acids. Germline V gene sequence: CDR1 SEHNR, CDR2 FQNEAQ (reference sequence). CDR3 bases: TGTGCCACTAGAATCGGCAGGCCCATTGAGCAGTTCTTC. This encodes CATRIGRPIEQFF.

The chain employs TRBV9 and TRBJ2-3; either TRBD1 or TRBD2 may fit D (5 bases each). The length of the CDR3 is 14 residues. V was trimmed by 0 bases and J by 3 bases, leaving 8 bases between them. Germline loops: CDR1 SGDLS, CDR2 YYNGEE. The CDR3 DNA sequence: TGTGCCAGCAGCGTAGGGGACGGAACAGATACGCAGTATTTT. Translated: CASSVGDGTDTQYF.

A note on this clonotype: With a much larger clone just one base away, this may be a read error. The CDR3 DNA reads TGTGCCAGCAGCTTGTATCCAGGGGCGGACACAGATACGCAGTATTTT. This gives the protein CASSLYPGADTDTQYF. The chain joins TRBV7-8 to TRBJ2-3; D might be TRBD1 (6 bases). Trimming removed 3 bases at V and 2 bases at J, with 15 bases between. Germline V lookup: CDR1 SGHVS, CDR2 FQNEAQ. This CDR3 is 16 amino acids long.

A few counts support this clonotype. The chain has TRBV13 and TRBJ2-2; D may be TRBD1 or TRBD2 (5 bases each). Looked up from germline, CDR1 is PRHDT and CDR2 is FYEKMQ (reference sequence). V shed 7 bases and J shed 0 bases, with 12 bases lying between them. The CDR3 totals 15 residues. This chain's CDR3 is CASIEWGTNTGELFF. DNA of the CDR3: TGTGCCAGCATCGAGTGGGGGACGAACACCGGGGAGCTGTTTTTT.

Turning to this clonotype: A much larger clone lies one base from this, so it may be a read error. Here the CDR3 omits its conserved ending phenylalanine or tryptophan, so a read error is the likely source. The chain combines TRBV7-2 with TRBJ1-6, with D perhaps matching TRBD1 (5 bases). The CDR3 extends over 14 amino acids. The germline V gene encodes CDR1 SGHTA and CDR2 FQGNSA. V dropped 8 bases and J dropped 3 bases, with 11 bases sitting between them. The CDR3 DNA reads TGTGCCAGCTATAAACAGGACTATAATTCACCCCTCCACTTA. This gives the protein CASYKQDYNSPLHL.

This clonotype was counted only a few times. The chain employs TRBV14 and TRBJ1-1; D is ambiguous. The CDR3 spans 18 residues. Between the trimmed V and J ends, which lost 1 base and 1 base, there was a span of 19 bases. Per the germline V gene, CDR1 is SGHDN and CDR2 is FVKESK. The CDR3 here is CASSQGYEEPPGNTEAFF. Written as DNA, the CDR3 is TGTGCCAGCAGCCAAGGGTATGAGGAGCCCCCAGGGAACACTGAAGCTTTCTTT.

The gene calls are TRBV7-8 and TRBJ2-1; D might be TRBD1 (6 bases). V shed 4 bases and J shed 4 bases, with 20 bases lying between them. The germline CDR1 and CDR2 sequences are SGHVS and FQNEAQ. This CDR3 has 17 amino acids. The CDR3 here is CASSSPIIGGTYNEQFF. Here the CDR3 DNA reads TGTGCCAGCAGCTCCCCGATAATAGGGGGTACATACAATGAGCAGTTCTTC.

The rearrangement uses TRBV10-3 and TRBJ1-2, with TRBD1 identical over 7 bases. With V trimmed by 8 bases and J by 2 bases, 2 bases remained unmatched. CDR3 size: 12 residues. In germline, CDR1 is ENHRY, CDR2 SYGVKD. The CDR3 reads CAILQGNYGYTF. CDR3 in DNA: TGTGCCATCTTACAGGGGAACTATGGCTACACCTTC.